This is a list of T cell receptor beta chains from one sample in a study of breast tumors, draining lymph nodes, adjacent tissues. TCRdb recomputed calls from the multiplex PCR reads with MiXCR, one row per CDR3 protein. The profile shows some 250,000 distinct CDR3 sequences, less than 35% of them singletons. Source material: axillary lymph node tissue. The source of these receptors is a female donor with breast cancer. Some clones in this sample may be carry-over from other donors' samples. Each CDR3 is given with its conserved first and last residue. D genes are given only for firm matches. Expanded clones are given a class, and other clones once, few, many or no size at all.

size: many; V: TRBV6-1; J: TRBJ1-2; D: -; CDR3: CASSERFRFYGYTF; DNA: TGTGCCAGCAGTGAACGGTTCAGATTCTATGGCTACACCTTC
size: -; V: TRBV19; J: TRBJ1-6; D: TRBD1; CDR3: CASNLGQGFLSPLHF; DNA: TGTGCCAGTAACCTAGGACAGGGATTCCTTTCACCCCTCCACTTT
size: many; V: TRBV4-3; J: TRBJ2-1; D: -; CDR3: CASSQRGGWMSQFF; DNA: TGCGCCAGCAGCCAACGAGGTGGGTGGATGAGCCAGTTCTTC
size: many; V: TRBV20-1; J: TRBJ2-1; D: TRBD2; CDR3: CSASIVSGRKNEQFF; DNA: TGCAGTGCTAGTATCGTTAGCGGGAGGAAAAATGAGCAGTTCTTC
size: many; V: TRBV6-4; J: TRBJ1-3; D: -; CDR3: CASPRFSGNTIYF; DNA: TGTGCCAGCCCGCGGTTCTCTGGAAACACCATATATTTT
size: -; V: TRBV27; J: TRBJ2-1; D: -; CDR3: CASSLRADEQFF; DNA: TGTGCCAGCAGTTTACGGGCGGATGAGCAGTTCTTC
size: many; V: TRBV25-1; J: TRBJ1-4; D: -; CDR3: CASSDRTREKLFF; DNA: TGTGCCAGCAGTGATAGGACCCGGGAAAAACTGTTTTTT
size: -; V: TRBV5-1; J: TRBJ2-2; D: -; CDR3: CASSLVPPGTGELFF; DNA: TGCGCCAGCAGCTTGGTTCCCCCCGGCACCGGGGAGCTGTTTTTT
size: many; V: TRBV9; J: TRBJ2-2; D: -; CDR3: CASSPDWGYTGELFF; DNA: TGTGCCAGCAGCCCCGACTGGGGGTATACCGGGGAGCTGTTTTTT
size: many; V: TRBV12-3/TRBV12-4; J: TRBJ1-1; D: -; CDR3: CASSPGHTEAFF; DNA: TGTGCCAGCAGCCCAGGGCACACTGAAGCTTTCTTT
size: many; V: TRBV9; J: TRBJ1-5; D: -; CDR3: CASSEGGGGLDQPQHF; DNA: TGTGCCAGCAGCGAAGGGGGAGGGGGGCTTGATCAGCCCCAGCATTTT
size: many; V: TRBV18; J: TRBJ2-7; D: -; CDR3: CASSPKGNEQYF; DNA: TGTGCCAGCTCACCAAAAGGGAACGAGCAGTACTTC
size: -; V: TRBV6-1; J: TRBJ2-1; D: TRBD1; CDR3: CASSRQGAYEQFF; DNA: TGTGCCAGCAGTCGACAGGGGGCCTATGAGCAGTTCTTC
size: many; V: TRBV19; J: TRBJ2-3; D: TRBD2; CDR3: CASSIGGGPSTDTQYF; DNA: TGTGCCAGTAGTATTGGCGGGGGGCCAAGCACAGATACGCAGTATTTT
size: -; V: TRBV7-6; J: TRBJ2-3; D: TRBD2; CDR3: CASSLGTSGASDTQYF; DNA: TGTGCCAGCAGCTTGGGGACTAGCGGGGCATCAGATACGCAGTATTTT
size: -; V: TRBV25-1; J: TRBJ2-5; D: -; CDR3: CASSASTELVRGTQYF; DNA: TGTGCCAGCAGTGCTAGTACAGAGTTGGTCCGGGGGACCCAGTACTTC
size: -; V: TRBV15; J: TRBJ2-1; D: TRBD1; CDR3: CATSRAGDRGGSYNEQFF; DNA: TGTGCCACCAGCAGAGCGGGGGACAGGGGTGGGTCCTACAATGAGCAGTTCTTC
size: -; V: TRBV11-3; J: TRBJ2-7; D: TRBD2; CDR3: CASSLIRGLAGSGEQYF; DNA: TGTGCCAGCAGCTTAATCCGGGGACTAGCGGGATCAGGGGAGCAGTACTTC
size: many; V: TRBV12-3/TRBV12-4; J: TRBJ1-5; D: -; CDR3: CASSLSIGYDQPQHF; DNA: TGTGCCAGCAGTTTATCGATAGGGTATGACCAGCCCCAGCATTTT
size: many; V: TRBV20-1; J: TRBJ1-4; D: -; CDR3: CSAAGGATNEKLFF; DNA: TGCAGTGCTGCTGGTGGGGCAACTAATGAAAAACTGTTTTTT
size: -; V: TRBV9; J: TRBJ2-3; D: -; CDR3: CASSAPLGGADLPYTQYF; DNA: TGTGCCAGCAGCGCTCCCCTAGGGGGGGCGGACTTACCTTATACGCAGTATTTT
size: many; V: TRBV19; J: TRBJ1-5; D: -; CDR3: CASETVVHSNQPQHF; DNA: TGTGCCAGCGAGACAGTCGTCCATAGCAATCAGCCCCAGCATTTT
size: once; V: TRBV2; J: TRBJ2-7; D: -; CDR3: CASVEYSGWQYF; DNA: TGTGCCAGCGTTGAATACTCGGGTTGGCAGTACTTC
size: -; V: TRBV6-5; J: TRBJ2-1; D: TRBD2; CDR3: CASSQTGTSGSYNEQFF; DNA: TGTGCCAGCAGTCAAACAGGGACTAGCGGGAGCTACAATGAGCAGTTCTTC
size: few; V: TRBV6-5; J: TRBJ2-5; D: -; CDR3: CASSHGGPVGKDETQYF; DNA: TGTGCCAGCAGTCACGGGGGGCCCGTCGGAAAGGATGAGACCCAGTACTTC
size: many; V: TRBV20-1; J: TRBJ2-3; D: -; CDR3: CSARSSQESTDTQYF; DNA: TGCAGTGCTAGATCCAGCCAGGAGAGCACAGATACGCAGTATTTT
size: -; V: TRBV2; J: TRBJ2-7; D: TRBD1; CDR3: CASKRQGTYEQYF; DNA: TGTGCCAGCAAGAGACAGGGAACCTACGAGCAGTACTTC
size: -; V: TRBV19; J: TRBJ2-3; D: -; CDR3: CASSIGVGGVGTDTQYF; DNA: TGTGCCAGTAGTATAGGCGTTGGGGGAGTCGGCACAGATACGCAGTATTTT
size: -; V: TRBV19; J: TRBJ2-4; D: TRBD1; CDR3: CASLKRGQYVTKNIQYF; DNA: TGTGCCAGTCTTAAGAGGGGACAGTATGTTACCAAAAACATTCAGTACTTC
size: -; V: TRBV7-3; J: TRBJ2-7; D: TRBD2; CDR3: CASSWHEREEYF; DNA: TGTGCCAGCAGCTGGCACGAGCGGGAGGAGTACTTC
size: many; V: TRBV3-2; J: TRBJ2-7; D: -; CDR3: CASSQRGQGAYEQYF; DNA: TGTGCCAGCAGCCAAAGGGGGCAGGGCGCTTACGAGCAGTACTTC
size: many; V: TRBV11-2; J: TRBJ2-1; D: TRBD2; CDR3: CASSLLAGVSEQFF; DNA: TGTGCCAGCAGCTTACTAGCGGGAGTTTCTGAGCAGTTCTTC
size: many; V: TRBV2; J: TRBJ1-4; D: -; CDR3: CASRDTKGGEKLFF; DNA: TGTGCCAGCAGGGACACCAAAGGAGGTGAAAAACTGTTTTTT
size: many; V: TRBV7-9; J: TRBJ2-3; D: -; CDR3: CASSLIRAGRTDTQYF; DNA: TGTGCCAGCAGCTTAATTCGGGCTGGGAGGACAGATACGCAGTATTTT
size: many; V: TRBV7-2; J: TRBJ2-1; D: TRBD2; CDR3: CASSLVVSGGARGEQFF; DNA: TGTGCCAGCAGCTTAGTCGTGAGCGGGGGGGCCCGCGGCGAGCAGTTCTTC
size: -; V: TRBV5-1; J: TRBJ1-6; D: TRBD1; CDR3: CASSLESGGNSPLHF; DNA: TGCGCCAGCAGCTTGGAGTCAGGGGGTAATTCACCCCTCCACTTT
size: -; V: TRBV2; J: TRBJ1-2; D: -; CDR3: CASSQGHPNYGYTF; DNA: TGCGCCAGCAGCCAGGGTCATCCTAACTATGGCTACACCTTC
size: few; V: TRBV12-3/TRBV12-4; J: TRBJ2-1; D: -; CDR3: CASSFRSGSYNEQFF; DNA: TGTGCCAGCAGTTTTAGGAGCGGCTCCTACAATGAGCAGTTCTTC
size: many; V: TRBV20-1; J: TRBJ2-3; D: TRBD2; CDR3: CSAKVTSGGSTDTQYF; DNA: TGCAGTGCTAAAGTTACTAGCGGGGGTAGCACAGATACGCAGTATTTT
size: -; V: TRBV5-1; J: TRBJ2-1; D: TRBD1; CDR3: CASSLDLGQGMDEQFF; DNA: TGCGCCAGCAGCTTGGATCTGGGACAGGGAATGGATGAGCAGTTCTTC
size: many; V: TRBV6-1; J: TRBJ2-2; D: -; CDR3: CASSEIRGNTGELFF; DNA: TGTGCCAGCAGTGAAATCAGGGGCAACACCGGGGAGCTGTTTTTT
size: -; V: TRBV29-1; J: TRBJ1-1; D: -; CDR3: CSVEDPGKAFF; DNA: TGCAGCGTTGAAGATCCCGGTAAAGCTTTCTTT
size: many; V: TRBV20-1; J: TRBJ2-7; D: -; CDR3: CSARESDYLNSYEQYF; DNA: TGCAGTGCTAGAGAATCAGACTACCTCAACTCCTACGAGCAGTACTTC
size: few; V: TRBV27; J: TRBJ2-3; D: TRBD1; CDR3: CASSPRSRQGLADTQYF; DNA: TGTGCCAGCAGTCCCCGGAGCCGACAGGGTTTGGCAGATACGCAGTATTTT
size: many; V: TRBV3-2; J: TRBJ2-1; D: -; CDR3: CARMGLAGALKQFF; DNA: TGTGCCAGGATGGGACTAGCGGGGGCGCTTAAGCAGTTCTTC
size: -; V: TRBV11-2; J: TRBJ2-7; D: -; CDR3: CASSLFRGDLEQYF; DNA: TGTGCCAGCAGCTTGTTTAGGGGGGACTTGGAGCAGTACTTC